This T cell receptor (beta chain) comes out of a study of human T cells and chemical hapten exposure. Each CDR3 protein is one row after TCRdb ran MiXCR on the RACE reads. The table has some 110,000 distinct CDR3 sequences, approximately 12% seen once. This clonotype was observed a few times. The germline V gene encodes CDR1 SGHTA and CDR2 FQGNSA. Trimming shortened V by 4 bases and J by 2 bases, and 13 bases separated the two germline ends. The CDR3 extends over 15 amino acids. Time point of the sample: pre-sensitization, week 0. This sample's treatment: therapeutic diphenylcyclopropenone sensitization with weekly scalp DPC.

This receptor was identified in a woman aged 50 to 65 with alopecia areata. Some clones in this sample may be carry-over from other donors' samples. The gene calls are TRBV7-2 and TRBJ2-3; D uncertain. The sample was whole blood, taken in connection with sensitization to the hapten diphenylcyclopropenone (DPC). In DNA form, the CDR3 reads TGTGCCAGCAGCTATCAGGCCCAATACACAGATACGCAGTATTTT. Residues: CASSYQAQYTDTQYF. The variable domain in full, completed from reference TRBV7-2 and TRBJ2-3, reads GAGVSQSPSNKVTEKGKDVELRCDPISGHTALYWYRQSLGQGLEFLIYFQGNSAPDKSGLPSDRFSAERTGGSVSTLTIQRTQQEDSAVYLCASSYQAQYTDTQYFGPGTRLTVL.